This TCR beta chain was documented in a study of PD-1 blockade in classical Hodgkin lymphoma. Study-wide findings and caveats: Still unresolved is the cause of the repertoire differences, which may be disease activity or prior therapy. Complete responders matched newly diagnosed patients in baseline diversity. Significantly greater TCR diversity emerged by C4D1 in CD4+ cells but not CD8+ cells. Healthy donors reportedly exceeded newly diagnosed patients in baseline TCR diversity.

TCRdb keeps only in-frame clones here, not all; method: immunoSEQ multiplex PCR. The sample lists about 4,800 clones, approximately 81% seen once, with roughly 3.1% in the top ten. Trimming removed 4 bases from V and 0 bases from J; junction bases left unmatched: 3. Germline V lookup: CDR1 SGHVS, CDR2 FQNEAQ. The CDR3 length is 16 residues. Time point indicated: cycle 4 day 1 (C4D1), after five to seven weeks of nivolumab. With no exception, relapse followed autologous stem cell transplantation in all patients, and brentuximab vedotin exposure varied. Using magnetic negative selection, the CD4+ T cells were separated out of thawed PBMCs. About this clone itself: Its antigen is not known.

The V call is TRBV7-8, the J call TRBJ2-6; 7 bases match TRBD1. Source: CD4+ T cells from blood, taken before the fourth cycle of nivolumab. The sequence was collected from a human donor with classical Hodgkin lymphoma. The DNA for the CDR3 is TGTGCCAGCAGCTCGGGACAGTTCTCTGGGGCCAACGTCCTGACTTTC. Translated, it gives CASSSGQFSGANVLTF.